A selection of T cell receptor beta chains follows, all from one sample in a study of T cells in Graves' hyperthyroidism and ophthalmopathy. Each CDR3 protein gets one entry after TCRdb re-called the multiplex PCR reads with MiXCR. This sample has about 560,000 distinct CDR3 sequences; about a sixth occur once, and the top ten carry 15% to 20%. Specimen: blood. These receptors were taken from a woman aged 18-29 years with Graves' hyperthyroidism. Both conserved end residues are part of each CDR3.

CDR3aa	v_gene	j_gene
CASSWGQGAYNEQYF	TRBV6-2/TRBV6-3	.
CASSLAGFQETQYF	TRBV7-9	TRBJ2-5
CASSLWGGPNNEQFF	TRBV28	TRBJ2-1
CASSPATSGRIPRPYNEQFF	TRBV9	TRBJ2-1
CASSSPGGRSTKQYF	TRBV11-2	TRBJ2-7
CASSQGDYTGELFF	TRBV2	TRBJ2-2
CASSIGTGGQETQYF	TRBV5-4	TRBJ2-5
CASSWGGEQYF	TRBV7-9	TRBJ2-7
CASSVGHPSGNTIYF	TRBV6-1	TRBJ1-3
CASSPLGPYGYTF	TRBV18	TRBJ1-2
CASSPLDLAGARAGELFF	TRBV3-1	TRBJ2-2
CATKLADLQETQYF	TRBV28	TRBJ2-5
CATSRDSGDYGYTF	TRBV15	TRBJ1-2
CASSFPGTKKETQYF	TRBV5-6	TRBJ2-5
CASSPLSTGELFF	TRBV12-3/TRBV12-4	TRBJ2-2
CAIRDGVHPYEQYF	TRBV10-3	TRBJ2-7
CSAGTMGQPQHF	TRBV20-1	TRBJ1-5
CASRAGPYYEQYF	TRBV19	TRBJ2-7
CAGNAGAVADTQYF	TRBV28	TRBJ2-3
CASSLGGGFGNEQYF	TRBV27	TRBJ2-7
CASNTGGANTEAFF	TRBV6-1	TRBJ1-1
CASSIPSGGRNEQFF	TRBV19	TRBJ2-1
CASSSEGGSGETQYF	TRBV6-4	TRBJ2-5
CSARAGLGTDTQYF	TRBV20-1	TRBJ2-3
CASSPTGTGFLLAKNIQYF	TRBV28	TRBJ2-4
CATSDTLAGLYNEQFF	TRBV24-1	TRBJ2-1
CASRLAGSSYEQYF	TRBV28	TRBJ2-7
CSAPQGGGIGFGEQFF	TRBV20-1	TRBJ2-1
CASREQGLGELFF	TRBV12-3/TRBV12-4	TRBJ2-2
CASRQTGQETQYF	TRBV3-1	TRBJ2-5
CGLRAGETQYF	TRBV20-1	TRBJ2-5
CASITTGRGGDTQYF	TRBV2	TRBJ2-3
CATSRVTPDGEKLFF	TRBV15	TRBJ1-4
CSASRRSTDTQYF	TRBV20-1	TRBJ2-3
CASSQEQNTEAFF	TRBV18	TRBJ1-1
CASRLLTDTQYF	TRBV12-3/TRBV12-4	TRBJ2-3
CASSIGLISGNTIYF	TRBV9	TRBJ1-3
CASSEERTGTGSYEQYF	TRBV6-1	TRBJ2-7
CASSFPTQRPGELFF	TRBV7-2	TRBJ2-2
CASSQAIGEGTDTQYF	TRBV4-1	TRBJ2-3
CASSPPTGTGRSSGNTIYF	TRBV19	TRBJ1-3
CASSQLAGDYNEQFF	TRBV12-3/TRBV12-4	TRBJ2-1
CASSFIDRSQETQYF	TRBV5-1	TRBJ2-5
CSASRSGSYNEQFF	TRBV20-1	TRBJ2-1
CASSPGVSAEAFF	TRBV7-9	TRBJ1-1
CSVLVTWGDYNEQFF	TRBV29-1	TRBJ2-1
CATSDATGPAEKLFF	TRBV24-1	TRBJ1-4
CASSEAIRDTGELFF	TRBV6-1	TRBJ2-2
CSALPDWGNEQYF	TRBV20-1	TRBJ2-7
CSASYGTGPGYTF	TRBV20-1	TRBJ1-2
CASSYSYRGQGQPQHF	TRBV27	TRBJ1-5
CASTTATSGYTF	TRBV10-2	TRBJ1-2
CASRAQTGMYEQYF	TRBV2	TRBJ2-7
CAWSVRGAGIQYF	TRBV30	TRBJ2-4
CASSSLRTSGGLSREQFF	TRBV11-2	TRBJ2-1
CASSPLPTQVGYGYTF	TRBV19	TRBJ1-2
CAWGSNEQYF	TRBV30	TRBJ2-7
CASSGGPRLAAYNEQFF	TRBV25-1	TRBJ2-1